This T cell receptor (beta chain) was captured in a study of CD8+ T cells in alopecia areata. Turning to the study itself: Tofacitinib continued for 6 to 18 months and was then withheld for 6 months. Points from the study as a whole: Lesional scalp displayed greater clonality than normal scalp, most notably in alopecia totalis/universalis. Normal skin contains resident alphabeta T cells, and these are also sequenced in scalp samples.

Once RNA had been extracted, it was reverse transcribed into cDNA to act as the sequencing template. Clones were sequenced by immunoSEQ multiplex PCR, and TCRdb holds only the in-frame ones, with some missing. This table has about 130,000 clones, roughly three fifths appearing once. V shed 6 bases, J shed 3 bases, and the junction held 10 bases outside the gene matches. Germline V lookup: CDR1 SQVTM, CDR2 ANQGSEA. The CDR3 contains 14 residues. This clone occurred a few times. Its specificity is not known. The sequence came from a human donor with alopecia areata. Sample: CD4+ T cells sorted from blood, taken at week 0. This sequence joins TRBV29-1 and TRBJ2-7; 8 bases fit TRBD2. This chain's CDR3 is CSVKLSGTSYEQYF. In nucleotides, the CDR3 is TGCAGCGTCAAGCTCTCCGGGACTAGCTACGAGCAGTACTTC.